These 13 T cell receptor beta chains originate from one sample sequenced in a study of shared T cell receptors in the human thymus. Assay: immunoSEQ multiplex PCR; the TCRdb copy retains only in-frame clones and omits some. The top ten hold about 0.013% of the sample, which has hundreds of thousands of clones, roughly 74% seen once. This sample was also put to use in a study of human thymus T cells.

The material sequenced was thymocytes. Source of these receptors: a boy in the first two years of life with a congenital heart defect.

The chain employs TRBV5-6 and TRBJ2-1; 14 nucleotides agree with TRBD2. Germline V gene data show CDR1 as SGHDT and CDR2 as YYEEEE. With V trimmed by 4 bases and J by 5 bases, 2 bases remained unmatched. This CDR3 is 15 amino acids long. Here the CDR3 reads CASSPGLAGDNEQFF. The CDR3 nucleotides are TGTGCCAGCAGCCCGGGACTAGCGGGGGACAATGAGCAGTTCTTC. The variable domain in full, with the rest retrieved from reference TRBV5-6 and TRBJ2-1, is DAGVTQSPTHLIKTRGQQVTLRCSPKSGHDTVSWYQQALGQGPQFIFQYYEEEERQRGNFPDRFSGHQFPNYSSELNVNALLLGDSALYLCASSPGLAGDNEQFFGPGTRLTVL.

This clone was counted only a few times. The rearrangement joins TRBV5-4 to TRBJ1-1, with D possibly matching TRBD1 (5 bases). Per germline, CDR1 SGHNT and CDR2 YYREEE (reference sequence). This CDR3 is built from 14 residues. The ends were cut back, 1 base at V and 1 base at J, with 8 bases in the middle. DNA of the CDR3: TGTGCCAGCAGCTTGCGGCAGGGGAACACTGAAGCTTTCTTT. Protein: CASSLRQGNTEAFF.

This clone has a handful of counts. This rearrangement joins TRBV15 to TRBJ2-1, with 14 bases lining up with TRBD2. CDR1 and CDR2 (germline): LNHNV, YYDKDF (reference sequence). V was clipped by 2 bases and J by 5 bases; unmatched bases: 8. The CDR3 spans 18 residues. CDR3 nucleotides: TGTGCCACCAGCAGAACCGGGACTAGCGGGAGCACGGACAATGAGCAGTTCTTC. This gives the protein CATSRTGTSGSTDNEQFF.

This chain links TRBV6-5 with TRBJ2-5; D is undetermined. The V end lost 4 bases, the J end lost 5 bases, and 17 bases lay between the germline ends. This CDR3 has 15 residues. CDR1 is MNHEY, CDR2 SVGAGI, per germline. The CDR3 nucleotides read TGTGCCAGCAGTTCCCAACTCGACTTGGAGGAGACCCAGTACTTC. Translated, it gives CASSSQLDLEETQYF.

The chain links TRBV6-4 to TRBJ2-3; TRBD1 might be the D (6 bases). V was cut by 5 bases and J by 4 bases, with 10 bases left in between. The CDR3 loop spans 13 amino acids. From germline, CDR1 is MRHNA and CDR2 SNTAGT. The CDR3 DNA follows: TGTGCCAGCAGTACTGGGGGCCCAGATACGCAGTATTTT. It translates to CASSTGGPDTQYF.

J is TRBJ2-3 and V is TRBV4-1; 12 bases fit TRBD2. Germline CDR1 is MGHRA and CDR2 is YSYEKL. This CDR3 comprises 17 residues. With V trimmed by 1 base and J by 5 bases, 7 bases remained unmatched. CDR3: CASSQGPTSGSQDTQYF. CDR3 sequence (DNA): TGCGCCAGCAGCCAAGGCCCGACTAGCGGGAGCCAAGATACGCAGTATTTT.

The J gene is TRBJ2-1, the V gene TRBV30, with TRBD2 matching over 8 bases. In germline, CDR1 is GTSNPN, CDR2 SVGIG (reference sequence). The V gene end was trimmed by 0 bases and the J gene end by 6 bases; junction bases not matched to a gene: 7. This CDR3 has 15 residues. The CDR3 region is CAWSVRREEGNEQFF. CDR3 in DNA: TGTGCCTGGAGTGTACGGCGGGAGGAGGGCAATGAGCAGTTCTTC. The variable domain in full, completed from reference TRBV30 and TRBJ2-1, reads SQTIHQWPATLVQPVGSPLSLECTVEGTSNPNLYWYRQAAGRGLQLLFYSVGIGQISSEVPQNLSASRPQDRQFILSSKKLLLSDSGFYLCAWSVRREEGNEQFFGPGTRLTVL.

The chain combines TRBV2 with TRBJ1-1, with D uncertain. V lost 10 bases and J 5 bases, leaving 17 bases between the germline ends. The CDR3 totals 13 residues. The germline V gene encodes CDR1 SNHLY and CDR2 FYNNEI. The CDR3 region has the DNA TGTGCCATAACTGATGGGGAGGCGACTGAAGCTTTCTTT. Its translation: CAITDGEATEAFF. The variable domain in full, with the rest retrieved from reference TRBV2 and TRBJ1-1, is EPEVTQTPSHQVTQMGQEVILRCVPISNHLYFYWYRQILGQKVEFLVSFYNNEISEKSEIFDDQFSVERPDGSNFTLKIRSTKLEDSAMYFCAITDGEATEAFFGQGTRLTVV.

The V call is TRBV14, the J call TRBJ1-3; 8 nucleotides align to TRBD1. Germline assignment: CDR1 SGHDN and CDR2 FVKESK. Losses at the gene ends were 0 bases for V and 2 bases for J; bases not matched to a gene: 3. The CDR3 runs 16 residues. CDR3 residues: CASSQEYRGAGNTIYF. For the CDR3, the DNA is TGTGCCAGCAGCCAAGAATACAGGGGGGCTGGAAACACCATATATTTT.

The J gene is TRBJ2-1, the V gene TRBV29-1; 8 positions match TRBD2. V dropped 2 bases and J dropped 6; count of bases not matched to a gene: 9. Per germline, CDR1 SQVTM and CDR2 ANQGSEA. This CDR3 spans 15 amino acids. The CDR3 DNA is TGCAGCGTTGAATTGGTCCAGCGGGAGCTCAATGAGCAGTTCTTC. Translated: CSVELVQRELNEQFF.

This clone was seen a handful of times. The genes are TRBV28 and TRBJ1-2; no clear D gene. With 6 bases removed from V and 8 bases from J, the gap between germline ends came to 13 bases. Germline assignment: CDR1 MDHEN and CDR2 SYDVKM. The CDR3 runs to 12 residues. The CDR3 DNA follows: TGTGCCAGCAGCTCTCATGGGCGAGGCTACACCTTC. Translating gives CASSSHGRGYTF.

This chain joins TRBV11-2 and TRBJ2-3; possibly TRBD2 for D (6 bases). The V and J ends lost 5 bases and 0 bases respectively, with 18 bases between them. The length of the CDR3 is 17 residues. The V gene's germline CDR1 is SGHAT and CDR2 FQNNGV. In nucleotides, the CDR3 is TGTGCCAGCAGCCCACGAAGGCGGGGCGGGAGCACAGATACGCAGTATTTT. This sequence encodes CASSPRRRGGSTDTQYF.

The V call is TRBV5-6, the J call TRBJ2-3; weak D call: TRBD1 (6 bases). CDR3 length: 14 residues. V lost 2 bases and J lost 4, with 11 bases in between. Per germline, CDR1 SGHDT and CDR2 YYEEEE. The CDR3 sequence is CASSLNRAADTQYF. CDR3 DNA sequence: TGTGCCAGCAGCTTAAACAGGGCCGCAGATACGCAGTATTTT.